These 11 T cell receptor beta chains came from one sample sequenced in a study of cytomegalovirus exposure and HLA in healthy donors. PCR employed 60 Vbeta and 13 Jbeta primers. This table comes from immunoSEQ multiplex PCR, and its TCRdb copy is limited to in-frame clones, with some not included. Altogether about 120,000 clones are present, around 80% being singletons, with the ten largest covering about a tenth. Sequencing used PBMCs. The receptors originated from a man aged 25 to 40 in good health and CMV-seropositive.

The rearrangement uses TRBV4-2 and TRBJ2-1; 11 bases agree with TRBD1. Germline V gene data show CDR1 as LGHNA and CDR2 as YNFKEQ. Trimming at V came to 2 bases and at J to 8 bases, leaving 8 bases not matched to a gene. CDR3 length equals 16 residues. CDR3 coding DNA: TGTGCCAGCAGCCAACGTGGACAGGGGGCTGTAGATGAGCAGTTCTTC. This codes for CASSQRGQGAVDEQFF.

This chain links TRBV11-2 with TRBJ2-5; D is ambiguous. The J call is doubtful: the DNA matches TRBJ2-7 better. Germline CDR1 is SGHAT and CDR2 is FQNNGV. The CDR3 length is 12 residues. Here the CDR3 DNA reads TGTGCCAGCAGCTTAACTGAATACGAGCAGTACTTC. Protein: CASSLTEYEQYF.

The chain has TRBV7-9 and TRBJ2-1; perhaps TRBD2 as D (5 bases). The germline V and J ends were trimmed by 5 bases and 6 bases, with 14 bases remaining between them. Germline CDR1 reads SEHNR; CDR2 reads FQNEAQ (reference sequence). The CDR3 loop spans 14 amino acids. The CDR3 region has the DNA TGTGCCAGCAGCCCGCGCCCCGAGGGCAATGAGCAGTTCTTC. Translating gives CASSPRPEGNEQFF.

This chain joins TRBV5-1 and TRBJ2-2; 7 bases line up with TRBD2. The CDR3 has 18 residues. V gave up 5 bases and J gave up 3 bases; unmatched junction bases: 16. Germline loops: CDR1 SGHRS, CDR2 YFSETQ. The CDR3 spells CASRGRREAERDTGELFF. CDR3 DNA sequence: TGCGCCAGCAGAGGTCGACGGGAGGCAGAACGGGACACCGGGGAGCTGTTTTTT.

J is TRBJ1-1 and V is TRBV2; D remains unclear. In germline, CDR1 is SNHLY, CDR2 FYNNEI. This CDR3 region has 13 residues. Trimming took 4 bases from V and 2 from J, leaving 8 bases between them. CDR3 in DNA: TGTGCCAGCAGTGGTGACTATAACACTGAAGCTTTCTTT. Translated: CASSGDYNTEAFF.

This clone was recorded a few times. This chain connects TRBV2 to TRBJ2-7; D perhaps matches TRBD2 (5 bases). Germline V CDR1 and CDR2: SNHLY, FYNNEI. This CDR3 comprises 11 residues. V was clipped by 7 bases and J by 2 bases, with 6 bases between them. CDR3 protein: CASTRAYEQYF. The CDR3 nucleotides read TGTGCCAGCACGAGGGCCTACGAGCAGTACTTC.

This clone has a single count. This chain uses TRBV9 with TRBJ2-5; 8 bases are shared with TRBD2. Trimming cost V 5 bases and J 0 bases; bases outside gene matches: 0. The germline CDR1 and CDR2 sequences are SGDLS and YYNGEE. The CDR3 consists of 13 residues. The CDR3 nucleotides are TGTGCCAGCAGTAGCGGGAACCAAGAGACCCAGTACTTC. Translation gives CASSSGNQETQYF.

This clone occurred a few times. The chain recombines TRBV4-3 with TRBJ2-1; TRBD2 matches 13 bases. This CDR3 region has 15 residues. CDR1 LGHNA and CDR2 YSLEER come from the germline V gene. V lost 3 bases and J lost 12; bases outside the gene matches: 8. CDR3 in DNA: TGCGCCAGCAGCCAGGGGACTAGCGGGATGAAGGGGCAGTTCTTC. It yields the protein CASSQGTSGMKGQFF.

The DNA for the CDR3 is TGTGCCACCAGCAGCTATGCTCGGGAGCAGTACTTC. Amino acids: CATSSYAREQYF. The genes are TRBV15 and TRBJ2-7; D not certain. The germline CDR1 and CDR2 sequences are LNHNV and YYDKDF (reference sequence). The V end lost 3 bases, the J end lost 7 bases, and 10 bases lay between the germline ends. This CDR3 comprises 12 residues. The whole variable domain, remainder taken from reference TRBV15 and TRBJ2-7, is DAMVIQNPRYQVTQFGKPVTLSCSQTLNHNVMYWYQQKSSQAPKLLFHYYDKDFNNEADTPDNFQSRRPNTSFCFLDIRSPGLGDTAMYLCATSSYAREQYFGPGTRLTVT.

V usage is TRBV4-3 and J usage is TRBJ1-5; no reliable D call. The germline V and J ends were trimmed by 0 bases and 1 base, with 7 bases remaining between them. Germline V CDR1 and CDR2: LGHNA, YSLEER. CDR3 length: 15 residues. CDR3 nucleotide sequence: TGCGCCAGCAGCCAAGATCTACAGAGCAATCAGCCCCAGCATTTT. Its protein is CASSQDLQSNQPQHF.

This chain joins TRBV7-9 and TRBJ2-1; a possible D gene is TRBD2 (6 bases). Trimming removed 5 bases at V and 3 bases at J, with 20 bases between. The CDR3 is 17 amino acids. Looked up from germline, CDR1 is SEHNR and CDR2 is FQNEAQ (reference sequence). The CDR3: CASSPPVRDRNYNEQFF. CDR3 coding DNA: TGTGCCAGCAGCCCGCCTGTGCGGGATCGGAACTACAATGAGCAGTTCTTC.